In this sample, the clone carrying this TCR beta chain turned up a few times. MiXCR, applied by TCRdb to the 5' RACE reads, yields one record per CDR3 protein. The profile shows about 57,000 distinct CDR3 sequences, more than 25% of them singletons. Cells sorted as Tregs were CD4+, CD25+ and CD127-/low. The germline gives CDR1 SQVTM, CDR2 ANQGSEA. Between the trimmed V and J ends, which lost 8 bases and 4 bases, there was a span of 13 bases. This CDR3 is built from 12 residues. Input material: tumor-infiltrating Tregs sorted from the breast tumor. The receptor was derived from a female donor with breast cancer. The J gene is TRBJ2-3, the V gene TRBV29-1; D is uncertain. CDR3 sequence (DNA): TGCAGCTCCAAGATGGGGTCAGATACGCAGTATTTT. Protein: CSSKMGSDTQYF.